The rows below give T cell receptor beta chains drawn from one sample of a study of shared clonotypes between healthy human individuals. Here immunoSEQ multiplex PCR was the method, and the copy in TCRdb shows in-frame clones only, minus some. The repertoire holds fewer than 650,000 clones, with 70% to 80% as singletons. The sample taken for sequencing was PBMCs. The receptors here all came from a woman in her forties in good health. Some clones in this sample may be carry-over from other donors' samples. Each CDR3 is given with its conserved first and last residue. D genes are given only for firm matches. Clone size is given for some rows only: seen once, a few or many times, or a class if the clone is expanded.

length: 14
D: TRBD1
J: TRBJ2-7
size: .
V: TRBV19
DNA: TGTGCCAGTAGCGAAACCGGGACAGTATACGAGCAGTACTTC
CDR3: CASSETGTVYEQYF

length: 13
D: TRBD1
J: TRBJ2-7
size: .
V: TRBV7-6
DNA: TGTGCCAGCAGCTCCGACGACAGGGGCAAGCAGTACTTC
CDR3: CASSSDDRGKQYF

length: 16
D: TRBD2
J: TRBJ2-1
size: .
V: TRBV29-1
DNA: TGCAGCGCAAGACTAGGCGGCGGGGGCTCCTACAATGAGCAGTTCTTC
CDR3: CSARLGGGGSYNEQFF

length: 16
D: TRBD2
J: TRBJ2-1
size: .
V: TRBV10-2
DNA: TGCGCCAGCAGTGATTGGGCTAGCGGGAGTGGAAATGAGCAGTTCTTC
CDR3: CASSDWASGSGNEQFF

length: 16
D: TRBD1
J: TRBJ1-5
size: many
V: TRBV19
DNA: TGTGCCAGTAGTTTAAGACAACAGGGGAGCAATCAGCCCCAGCATTTT
CDR3: CASSLRQQGSNQPQHF

length: 15
D: TRBD2
J: TRBJ2-7
size: .
V: TRBV6-1
DNA: TGTGCCAGCAGTGCGGGACTAGCGGGAAGGTACGAGCAGTACTTC
CDR3: CASSAGLAGRYEQYF

length: 13
D: TRBD2
J: TRBJ2-2
size: .
V: TRBV19
DNA: TGTGCCAGTAGTATGGGGGGGACCGGGGAGCTGTTTTTT
CDR3: CASSMGGTGELFF

length: 14
D: TRBD1
J: TRBJ1-1
size: .
V: TRBV9
DNA: TGTGCCAGCAGCGAACGGACAGGGAACACTGAAGCTTTCTTT
CDR3: CASSERTGNTEAFF

length: 17
D: TRBD1
J: TRBJ1-2
size: .
V: TRBV27
DNA: TGTGCCAGCAGTCCCTCGGACAGGCCTCCGACGAACTATGGCTACACCTTC
CDR3: CASSPSDRPPTNYGYTF

length: 15
D: .
J: TRBJ2-1
size: .
V: TRBV15
DNA: TGTGCCACCAGCAGAGATCTTATTGGCAGACGGGGGCAGTTCTTC
CDR3: CATSRDLIGRRGQFF

length: 15
D: .
J: TRBJ2-3
size: .
V: TRBV5-1
DNA: TGCGCCAGCAGCTTGGCCGCACGAAGCACAGATACGCAGTATTTT
CDR3: CASSLAARSTDTQYF

length: 15
D: .
J: TRBJ1-5
size: once
V: TRBV7-8
DNA: TGTGCCAGCAGCTTAGTGTGGGGGGCTGGGCAGCCCCAGCATTTT
CDR3: CASSLVWGAGQPQHF

length: 15
D: .
J: TRBJ1-1
size: few
V: TRBV7-3
DNA: TGTGCCAGCAGCTTAAGGGTAGGGCCTAACACTGAAGCTTTCTTT
CDR3: CASSLRVGPNTEAFF

length: 13
D: TRBD1
J: TRBJ1-2
size: few
V: TRBV10-1
DNA: TGCGCCAGCAGGGGACAGAGACCCTATGGCTACACCTTC
CDR3: CASRGQRPYGYTF

length: 16
D: TRBD2
J: TRBJ2-1
size: .
V: TRBV28
DNA: TGTGCCAGCAGTTCCACCGGGACTATATCCTACAATGAGCAGTTCTTC
CDR3: CASSSTGTISYNEQFF

length: 17
D: .
J: TRBJ2-7
size: .
V: TRBV5-1
DNA: TGCGCCAGCAGCTTAGATGGCGGGCCAGGGATGTCCTACGAGCAGTACTTC
CDR3: CASSLDGGPGMSYEQYF

length: 14
D: TRBD2
J: TRBJ2-1
size: .
V: TRBV11-2
DNA: TGTGCCAGCAGCCTAGGCCTAGCGGGCAATGAGCAGTTCTTC
CDR3: CASSLGLAGNEQFF

length: 14
D: .
J: TRBJ2-7
size: .
V: TRBV13
DNA: TGTGCCAGCAGCTTAGGGGACAGCGCCTACGAGCAGTACTTC
CDR3: CASSLGDSAYEQYF

length: 11
D: .
J: TRBJ2-3
size: .
V: TRBV30
DNA: TGTGCCTGGGGTTTCACAGATACGCAGTATTTT
CDR3: CAWGFTDTQYF

length: 19
D: .
J: TRBJ2-7
size: .
V: TRBV5-4
DNA: TGTGCCAGCAGCCCCGGGACAGGGCGGAGAACTAGCGGAACCTACGAGCAGTACTTC
CDR3: CASSPGTGRRTSGTYEQYF

length: 13
D: TRBD1
J: TRBJ1-1
size: .
V: TRBV28
DNA: TGTGCCAGCAGGAGGGACAGGGTCACTGAAGCTTTCTTT
CDR3: CASRRDRVTEAFF

length: 16
D: TRBD2
J: TRBJ2-7
size: once
V: TRBV19
DNA: TGTGCCAGTAGTATAGCCCTAGCGGGAGGGAACCACGAGCAGTACTTC
CDR3: CASSIALAGGNHEQYF

length: 12
D: .
J: TRBJ1-1
size: .
V: TRBV15
DNA: TGTGCCACCAGCGGCGGAAACACTGAAGCTTTCTTT
CDR3: CATSGGNTEAFF

length: 14
D: .
J: TRBJ1-2
size: .
V: TRBV5-1
DNA: TGCGCCAGCAGCTTGGTGGTTGGGCAAGGCGGCTACACCTTC
CDR3: CASSLVVGQGGYTF